Described below is a single T cell receptor (beta chain) sequence and its context. The data originate from a study of blood T cell repertoires in COVID-19. This table comes from immunoSEQ multiplex PCR, and its TCRdb copy is limited to in-frame clones, with some not included. Here the sample spans roughly 410,000 clones, more than 70% being singletons. This receptor was identified in a woman aged 60-75 years with COVID-19, enrolled during active disease. Sequenced material: peripheral blood.

In DNA form, the CDR3 reads TGTGCCTGGAGTGTTAGTCACAGCAGGGGCTACACCTTC. Its protein is CAWSVSHSRGYTF. The chain links TRBV30 to TRBJ1-2; D is undetermined. CDR3 size: 13 residues. From germline, CDR1 is GTSNPN and CDR2 SVGIG (reference sequence). The germline V and J ends were trimmed by 0 bases and 8 bases, with 13 bases remaining between them.